This T cell receptor beta chain was retrieved from a study of blood T cell repertoires in COVID-19. Profiled with immunoSEQ multiplex PCR; TCRdb holds only in-frame clones, not every one. The sample yields hundreds of thousands of clones, about 85% seen once. This clone has a single count. The TCR comes from a woman between 55 and 75 years old who had recovered from COVID-19. Sequences were obtained from PBMCs or T cells enriched from blood (not recorded which).

The CDR3 DNA is TGTGCCAGCAGGGTGACAGGGGGTAGCTATGGCTACACCTTC. Residues: CASRVTGGSYGYTF. This rearrangement joins TRBV2 to TRBJ1-2, with 9 bases fitting TRBD1. Germline lookup yields CDR1 SNHLY and CDR2 FYNNEI. After removal of 6 bases from V and 4 bases from J, the junction contained 6 bases not matched to a gene. There are 14 residues in the CDR3.